Listed below are T cell receptor beta chains from one sample, sequenced in a study of graft-versus-host responses after intestinal transplantation. These TCRs are of unknown antigen specificity. This table comes from immunoSEQ multiplex PCR, and its TCRdb copy is limited to in-frame clones, with some not included. This table holds 96,000 or so clones, approximately 90% found once. The sequencing here drew on unstimulated CD4+ T cells sorted from spleen or lymph node cells, taken before intestinal transplant. These receptors came from a human donor who received an intestinal transplant. CDR3s include the opening cysteine and the closing phenylalanine or tryptophan. The order of the fields is V gene, J gene, CDR3 protein.

TRBV2	TRBJ2-5	CASSELAEAQETQYF
TRBV19	TRBJ1-6	CALDRGTDSPLHF
TRBV6-1	TRBJ1-6	CASSAGYNSPLHF
TRBV30	TRBJ1-5	CAWGTTHNQPQHF
TRBV5-1	TRBJ1-1	CASSLDRGGNTEAFF
TRBV9	TRBJ1-2	CASGKLGGTGGHRNYGYTF
TRBV7-3	TRBJ2-7	CASSSAGGEQYF
TRBV19	TRBJ1-3	CATRVVGGNTIYF
TRBV19	TRBJ2-1	CASSPRRTGANEQFF
TRBV5-6	TRBJ2-5	CASSLSPGTGLRETQYF
TRBV7-2	TRBJ2-1	CASSFGASGEQFF
TRBV4-1	TRBJ2-1	CASSQDVRPLAGYNEQFF
TRBV2	TRBJ1-6	CASREQRGLGSPLHF
TRBV7-2	TRBJ1-1	CASSLTGNTEAFF
TRBV7-2	TRBJ1-2	CASSLFVRTGANYGYTF
TRBV18	TRBJ1-1	CASSPLQMNTEAFF
TRBV7-2	TRBJ1-6	CASAVVGGSPLHF
TRBV10-3	TRBJ2-4	CAISESPGLAGVRDIQYF
TRBV18	TRBJ2-7	CASSRTGNEQYF
TRBV27	TRBJ2-1	CASSFSTGSLATRNYNEQFF
TRBV28	TRBJ2-1	CASRMTSGGPISYNEQFF
TRBV6-1	TRBJ1-1	CASSVMGSAEAFF
TRBV9	TRBJ2-1	CASSVLSGSSHNEQFF
TRBV6-1	TRBJ1-2	CASTETGGYGYTF
TRBV5-6	TRBJ1-1	CASSTRRRPNTEAFF
TRBV9	TRBJ1-3	CASSTGGGNTIYF
TRBV5-1	TRBJ2-1	CASSWTSGSRAEQFF
TRBV27	TRBJ2-7	CASSYRQVTAGGREQYF
TRBV11-3	TRBJ2-1	CASSLDGAGVGNEQFF